One T cell receptor (beta chain) is described in this entry. Which antigen it targets is not known. No much larger clone is present one base from it, and per-base qualities are unavailable. The library was built by means of the immunoSEQ multiplex PCR assay. For the multiplex PCR, a mixture combining 60 forward primers for TCR Vbeta segments and 13 reverse primers for TCR Jbeta segments was used. Amplification of the CDR3 region of rearranged TCR beta genes was performed with a multiplex PCR assay on genomic DNA. On the Illumina HiSeq System, the amplified TCR beta libraries were sequenced as 87-base-pair reads. The original methods were these. In a later analysis, roughly 80 million unique TCR beta chains were counted across the roughly 610 repertoires, and some 10 million of these chains were shared by at least two donors. Raw reads were error-corrected and collapsed into unique sequences with a nearest-neighbor algorithm that merged closely related sequences to remove PCR and sequencing errors. To assign V, D and J gene segments, CDR3 sequences were aligned to IMGT reference sequences. For a sequence to be retained, a match of at least six nucleotides was required to both a V gene segment and a J gene segment. A rearrangement was called productive if the CDR3 had no stop codons and remained in frame with V and J, and every other rearrangement was called non-productive. CDR3 was defined according to IMGT convention as the region running from the second conserved V-encoded cysteine to the conserved J-encoded phenylalanine. Sequences without an unambiguous match to a single V gene segment were excluded from the earlier analysis of about 600 of the donors. In an earlier analysis of several hundred of the donors, V segments were called functional above 56.7% productive rearrangements and were called segregating when the between-donor standard deviation exceeded 5%. To diagnose cytomegalovirus status from the catalog of TCR beta chain sequences, a statistical classification framework was built. A later analysis assigned V and J genes by comparing TCR nucleotide sequences with IMGT/GENE-DB human TR gene sequences. Using the TCRdist pipeline, a later analysis assigned CDR3 sequences along with most-parsimonious VDJ recombination scenarios. In a later analysis, each TCR beta chain was defined by its CDR3 amino acid sequence together with its V-gene family, and reads without a unique V-gene family were excluded. To address suspected cross-contamination and a sequencing artifact, a later analysis removed some 620 highly shared, low-generation-probability nucleotide sequences. A later analysis calculated a clonal expansion index for each public chain from normalized within-repertoire ranks of inferred template counts. Generation probabilities in a later analysis came from a VDJ recombination model fitted to out-of-frame rearrangements, and those results were checked against IGoR. In a later analysis, hypergeometric tests were used to score TCR-TCR, TCR-HLA and TCR-CMV co-occurrence, with a repertoire-size bias correction applied to TCR pairs. A later analysis estimated false discovery rates by permuting HLA or CMV assignments 20 times. In a later analysis, co-occurring TCRs were grouped with DBSCAN, and TCRdist sequence similarity was added when clustering was performed within HLA-allele-positive subsets. Co-occurrence clustering excluded repertoires with fewer than 30,000 or more than 120,000 public chains, plus five with anomalous nucleotide sharing. Here the immuneACCESS table is served through TCRdb, limited to in-frame sequences with V and J called. Missing clones are a known gap in these copies; in checked studies unresolved V genes cover under half, and the rest lacks a known reason. V and J calls and clone size are given by that table; D and trimming were obtained from the DNA. Present in this sample are 150,000 to 200,000 clones, 80% to 90% of which were seen just once. Approximately 2.4% of the sample comes from the top ten.

The data were obtained in a study of cytomegalovirus exposure and HLA in healthy donors (dated by TCRdb to the late 2010s). For context, the study as a whole: According to an earlier analysis of 450 to 650 of the donors, about 179 million T cells yielded over 90 million unique TCR beta sequences and 276 Gb of sequence data. About five DR-DQ haplotypes were handled as single units for association and clustering because linkage in the cohort was strong. Among the roughly 410 genotyped donors, under 90% belonged to the genetic ancestry cluster associated with self-reported Caucasian donors. Every discovery cohort repertoire had been produced on one sequencing platform. Among roughly 400 genotyped donors of the cohort, an average of roughly 230,000 unique TCR beta nucleotide sequences was sequenced per donor, of which about 18% were non-productive. HLA typing included class I and class II loci at four-digit resolution. In an earlier analysis of several hundred of the donors, high-throughput TCR beta sequencing was used to judge whether each TCR beta V gene segment behaved as functional or pseudogenic. Using immunosequencing, the study profiled T cell repertoires from 666 subjects and related those repertoires to cytomegalovirus serostatus. A later genetic analysis took genome-wide SNP genotypes for about 55% of the 666 donors and used that subset as a discovery cohort. To study patterns of TCR occurrence, a later analysis re-analyzed previously published TCR beta repertoires from 550 to 800 donors and added high-resolution HLA genotyping. The study combined high-throughput TCR immunosequencing, statistical association of individual TCRs with disease status, and machine learning to predict cytomegalovirus infection status. Alongside the repertoire data, information on donor age, sex, ethnicity and CMV serostatus was compiled. Typing coverage differed by locus: A, B, C, DRB1 and DQB1 were typed in roughly 629-630 donors, DQA1 in around 500, DPA1 in some 610, and DPB1 in just under 480. In the later analysis, no new phenotypic data were used to find candidate immune exposures; instead, reliance was placed on TCR beta sequences and their occurrence across donors. Along with the approximately 700-subject first cohort, a separate validation cohort of roughly 110 different subjects was used. An early release covering roughly 640 HLA-typed donors comprised approximately 290 gigabases of sequencing data and roughly 85 million unique TCR sequences. The study aimed to test whether signatures of past pathogen exposure could be identified by cataloging public T cell receptors.

CDR1 SGHTA and CDR2 FQGTGA were looked up in the germline V gene. V and J are trimmed by 5 bases and 2 bases, and the gene matches miss 5 bases of the junction. Taken from cysteine to phenylalanine, the CDR3 has 15 residues. The CDR3 DNA has 45 bases and is translated from base 1. The cohort was made up of 666 healthy bone marrow donors. At the time of sampling, every cohort member was nominally healthy, though immune exposures that went unrecorded were likely present. The donor was CMV seronegative and belonged to the group of approximately 320 seronegative cohort members. Every donor gave a peripheral blood sample, and the peripheral blood mononuclear cells from that sample were used for TCR beta sequencing. The Qiagen DNeasy Blood Extraction Kit was used to extract genomic DNA from the blood cell samples. The investigation overall reported the following: In a later analysis, most CMV-associated TCR beta chains were found to appear HLA-restricted, with HLA associations seemingly driven largely by CMV exposure. Across donors, most TCR sequences were observed very rarely, whereas some public TCRs were present in many individuals. A later analysis reported that several top co-occurrence clusters appeared linked to parvovirus B19, influenza, CMV and Epstein-Barr virus. In this cohort, only TCR beta chains were sequenced, and detectable features were limited by the absence of alpha or paired-chain data. The sequencing pipeline was judged likely to have produced a cluster of highly shared sequence variants as a technical artifact. The study listed 164 TCR beta chains as associated with cytomegalovirus. When HLA alleles, especially DR and DQ, strongly co-occurred, TCR associations were difficult to assign to individual alleles. The presence/absence analyses assumed that sequencing depth was roughly uniform across donors, and that assumption may not be true. A later genetic analysis reported fewer N-insertions in productive TCRs among donors in an Asian-associated ancestry cluster than the approximately 670-donor mean. Because counts were too low, seventeen rarely observed V segments, including chromosome 9 orphons, were left out of the earlier analysis of 587 of the donors. In a later analysis, HLA-associated TCR beta chains showed more clonal expansion and lower generation probabilities than non-associated chains that were equally common. Some IMGT-functional V segments, including TRBV6-2 and TRBV6-3, could not be told apart with the 87-base-pair reads, so those segments were excluded. For the cohort, immune exposure information was limited to CMV serostatus. A later analysis associated 16,951 TCR beta sequences with specific HLA alleles at a false discovery rate of 0.05. Correlated functional status among segregating V segments might reflect linkage disequilibrium, but an unknown experimental factor could not be ruled out. V-gene and J-gene trimming of TCR beta chains was associated with a missense DCLRE1C variant in a later genetic analysis, and the association was replicated in an independent cohort. In vitro tests confirmed that three of the cytomegalovirus-associated TCR beta chains recognize cytomegalovirus antigens. A further reported finding was that TCR beta sequences accurately predicted the HLA-A and HLA-B alleles for most subjects in the first cohort. The authors suggested that the approach could potentially be generalized to other disease states and immunological phenotypes. Broadly in line with IMGT annotations, most TCR beta V segments showed up in productive rearrangements about 87% or about 30% of the time in an earlier analysis of roughly 590 of the donors. Because HLA typing was unavailable for some donors at each locus, only the typed subset was used in association tests. The classifier was reported to diagnose cytomegalovirus status with high specificity and sensitivity in both the original and validation cohorts. According to a later analysis, TCR association rates differed among HLA loci, with DRB1 alleles showing the most associated TCRs and HLA-C alleles showing the fewest.

Sequencing was carried out using PBMCs. This sequence uses TRBV7-3 and TRBJ2-7; 11 of the junction bases match TRBD2. The TCR originated in a male donor in good health and CMV-seronegative. Here the CDR3 is given as CASSAGLAGPYEQYF. The sequenced DNA is TGTGCCAGCAGCGCCGGACTAGCGGGCCCCTACGAGCAGTACTTC.